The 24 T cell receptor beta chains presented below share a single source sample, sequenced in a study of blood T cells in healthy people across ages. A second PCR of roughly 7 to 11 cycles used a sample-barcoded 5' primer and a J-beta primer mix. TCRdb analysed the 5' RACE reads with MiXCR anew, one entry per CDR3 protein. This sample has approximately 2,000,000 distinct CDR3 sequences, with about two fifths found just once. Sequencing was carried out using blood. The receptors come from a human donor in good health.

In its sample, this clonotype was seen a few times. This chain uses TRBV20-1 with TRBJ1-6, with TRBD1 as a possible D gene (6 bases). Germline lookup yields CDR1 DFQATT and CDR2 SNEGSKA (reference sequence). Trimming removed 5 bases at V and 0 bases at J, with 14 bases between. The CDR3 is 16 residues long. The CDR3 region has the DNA TGCAGTGCTGAGGGGGTACCTAGCTCCTATAATTCACCCCTCCACTTT. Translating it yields CSAEGVPSSYNSPLHF.

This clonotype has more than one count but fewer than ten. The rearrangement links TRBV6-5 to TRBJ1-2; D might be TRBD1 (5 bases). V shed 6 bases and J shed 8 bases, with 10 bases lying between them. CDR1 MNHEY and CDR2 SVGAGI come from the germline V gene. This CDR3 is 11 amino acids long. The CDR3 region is CASRQGRGYTF. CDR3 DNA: TGTGCCAGCAGGCAGGGACGGGGCTACACCTTC.

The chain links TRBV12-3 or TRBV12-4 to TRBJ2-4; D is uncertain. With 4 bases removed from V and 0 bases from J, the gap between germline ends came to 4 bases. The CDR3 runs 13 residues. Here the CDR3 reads CASSWRAKNIQYF. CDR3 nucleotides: TGTGCCAGCAGTTGGCGAGCCAAAAACATTCAGTACTTC.

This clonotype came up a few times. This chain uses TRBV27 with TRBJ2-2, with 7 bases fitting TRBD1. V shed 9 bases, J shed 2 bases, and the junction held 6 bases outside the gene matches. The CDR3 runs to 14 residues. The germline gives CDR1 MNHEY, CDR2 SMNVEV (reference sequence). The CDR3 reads CASQQGLNTGELFF. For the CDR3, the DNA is TGTGCCAGTCAACAGGGGCTCAACACCGGGGAGCTGTTTTTT.

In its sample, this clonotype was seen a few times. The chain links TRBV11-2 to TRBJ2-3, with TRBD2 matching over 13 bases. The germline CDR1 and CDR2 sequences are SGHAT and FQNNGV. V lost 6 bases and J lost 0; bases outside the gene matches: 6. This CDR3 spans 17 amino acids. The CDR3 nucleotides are TGTGCCAGCAGTTACCTGGGACTAGCGGGGAGCACAGATACGCAGTATTTT. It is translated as CASSYLGLAGSTDTQYF.

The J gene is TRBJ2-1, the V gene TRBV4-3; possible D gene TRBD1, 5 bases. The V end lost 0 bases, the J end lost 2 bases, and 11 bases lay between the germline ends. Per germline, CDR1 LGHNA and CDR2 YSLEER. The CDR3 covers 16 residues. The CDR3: CASSQDSGQAYNEQFF. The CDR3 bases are TGCGCCAGCAGCCAAGATAGTGGACAAGCCTACAATGAGCAGTTCTTC.

CDR3 protein: CASSPYNSKAETQYF. The CDR3 nucleotides are TGTGCCAGCAGCCCCTACAATAGTAAGGCAGAGACCCAGTACTTC. This rearrangement joins TRBV7-9 to TRBJ2-5; no clear D. V lost 5 bases and J 4 bases, leaving 17 bases between the germline ends. The CDR3 has 15 amino acids. From germline, CDR1 is SEHNR and CDR2 FQNEAQ (reference sequence).

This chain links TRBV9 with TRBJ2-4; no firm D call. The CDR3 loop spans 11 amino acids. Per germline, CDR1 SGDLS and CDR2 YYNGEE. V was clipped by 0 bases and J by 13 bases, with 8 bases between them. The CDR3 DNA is TGTGCCAGCAGCGTAGCGTTCGAACAGTACTTC. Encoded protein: CASSVAFEQYF.

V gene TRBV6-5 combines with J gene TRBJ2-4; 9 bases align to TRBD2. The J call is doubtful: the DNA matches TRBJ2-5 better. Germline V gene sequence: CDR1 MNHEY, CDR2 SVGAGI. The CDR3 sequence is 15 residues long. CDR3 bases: TGTGCCAGCAGTCCGACTAGCGGAGTATCGGGGACCCAGTACTTC. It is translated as CASSPTSGVSGTQYF.

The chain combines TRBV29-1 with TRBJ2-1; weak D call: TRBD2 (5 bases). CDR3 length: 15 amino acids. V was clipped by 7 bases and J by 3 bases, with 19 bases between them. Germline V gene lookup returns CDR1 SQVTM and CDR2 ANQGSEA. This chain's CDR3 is CSAEVWGSNYNEQFF. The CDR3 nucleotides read TGCAGCGCGGAGGTGTGGGGAAGTAACTACAATGAGCAGTTCTTC.

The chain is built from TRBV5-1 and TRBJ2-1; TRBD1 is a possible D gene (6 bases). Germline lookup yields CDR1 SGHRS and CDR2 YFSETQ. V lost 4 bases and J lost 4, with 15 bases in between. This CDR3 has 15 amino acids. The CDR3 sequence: CASSIDGGQYNEQFF. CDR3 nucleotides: TGCGCCAGCAGCATCGATGGGGGCCAGTACAATGAGCAGTTCTTC.

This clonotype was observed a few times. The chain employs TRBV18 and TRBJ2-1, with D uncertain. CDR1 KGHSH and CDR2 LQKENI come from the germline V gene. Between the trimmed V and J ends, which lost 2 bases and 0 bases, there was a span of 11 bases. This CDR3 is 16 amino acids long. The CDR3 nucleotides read TGTGCCAGCTCACCAAGACCGGCCAGCTCCTACAATGAGCAGTTCTTC. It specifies CASSPRPASSYNEQFF.

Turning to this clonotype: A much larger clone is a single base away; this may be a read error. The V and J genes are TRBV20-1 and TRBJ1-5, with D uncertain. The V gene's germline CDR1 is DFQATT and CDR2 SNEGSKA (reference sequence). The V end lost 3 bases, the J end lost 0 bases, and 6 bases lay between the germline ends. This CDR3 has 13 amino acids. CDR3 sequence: CSASAYSNQPQHF. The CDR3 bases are TGCAGTGCTAGCGCTTATAGCAATCAGCCCCAGCATTTT.

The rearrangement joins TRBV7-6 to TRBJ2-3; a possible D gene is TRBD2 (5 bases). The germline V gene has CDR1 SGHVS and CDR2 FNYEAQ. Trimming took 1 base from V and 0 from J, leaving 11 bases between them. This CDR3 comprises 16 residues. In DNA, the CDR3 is TGTGCCAGCAGCTTAGGAGCGGACCCTAGCACAGATACGCAGTATTTT. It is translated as CASSLGADPSTDTQYF.

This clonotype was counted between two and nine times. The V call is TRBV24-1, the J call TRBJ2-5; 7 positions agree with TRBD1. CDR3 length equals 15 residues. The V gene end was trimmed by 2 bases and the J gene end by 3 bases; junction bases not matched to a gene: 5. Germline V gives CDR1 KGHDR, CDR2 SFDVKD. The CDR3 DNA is TGTGCCACCAGTGATTACGCAGGGGGTAAAGAGACCCAGTACTTC. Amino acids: CATSDYAGGKETQYF.

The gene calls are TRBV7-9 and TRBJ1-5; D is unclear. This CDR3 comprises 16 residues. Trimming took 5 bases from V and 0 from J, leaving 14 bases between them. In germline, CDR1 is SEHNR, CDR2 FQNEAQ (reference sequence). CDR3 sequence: CASSRSPVNSNQPQHF. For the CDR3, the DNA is TGTGCCAGCAGCCGAAGTCCGGTGAATAGCAATCAGCCCCAGCATTTT.

The CDR3 DNA sequence: TGCAGTCTACCGGGACTAGCGGGTAGCTCCTACGAGCAGTACTTC. Amino acid sequence: CSLPGLAGSSYEQYF. The chain uses TRBV20-1 and TRBJ2-7; TRBD2 agrees at 12 bases. Germline assignment: CDR1 DFQATT and CDR2 SNEGSKA (reference sequence). The CDR3 runs to 15 residues. V was pared by 8 bases and J by 0 bases, with 8 bases of the junction left unmatched.

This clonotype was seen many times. CDR3 sequence: CSAATIQGSDEQYF. Here the CDR3 DNA reads TGCAGTGCCGCGACTATACAGGGATCCGACGAGCAGTACTTC. This sequence joins TRBV20-1 and TRBJ2-7; D is perhaps TRBD1 (6 bases). The CDR3 is 14 residues long. The germline V gene has CDR1 DFQATT and CDR2 SNEGSKA (reference sequence). Trimming removed 6 bases from V and 5 bases from J, with 20 bases in between.

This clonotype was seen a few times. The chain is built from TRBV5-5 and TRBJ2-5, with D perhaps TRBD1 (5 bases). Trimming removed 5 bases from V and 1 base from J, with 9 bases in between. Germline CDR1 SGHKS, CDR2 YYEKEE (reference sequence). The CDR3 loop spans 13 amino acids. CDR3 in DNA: TGTGCCAGCAGATTAGGGGCCCAAGAGACCCAGTACTTC. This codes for CASRLGAQETQYF.

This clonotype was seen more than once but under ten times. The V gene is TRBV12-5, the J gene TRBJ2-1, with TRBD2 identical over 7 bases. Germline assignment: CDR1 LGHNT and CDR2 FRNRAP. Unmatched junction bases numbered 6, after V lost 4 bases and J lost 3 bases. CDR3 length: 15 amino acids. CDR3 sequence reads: CASGSSGDYYNEQFF. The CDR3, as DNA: TGTGCTAGTGGTTCGTCGGGGGACTACTACAATGAGCAGTTCTTC.

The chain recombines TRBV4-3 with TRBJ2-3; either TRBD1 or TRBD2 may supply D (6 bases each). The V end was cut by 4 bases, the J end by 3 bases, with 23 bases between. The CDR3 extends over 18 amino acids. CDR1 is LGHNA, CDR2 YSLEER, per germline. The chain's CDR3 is CASSPAGQSTRLTDTQYF. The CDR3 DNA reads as TGCGCCAGCAGCCCGGCGGGACAATCAACGAGGTTGACAGATACGCAGTATTTT.

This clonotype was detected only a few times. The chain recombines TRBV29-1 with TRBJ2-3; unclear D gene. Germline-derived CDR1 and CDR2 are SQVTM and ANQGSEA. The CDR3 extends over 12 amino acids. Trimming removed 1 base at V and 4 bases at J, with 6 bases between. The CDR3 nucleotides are TGCAGCGTTGAAGTGAATGCAGATACGCAGTATTTT. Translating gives CSVEVNADTQYF.

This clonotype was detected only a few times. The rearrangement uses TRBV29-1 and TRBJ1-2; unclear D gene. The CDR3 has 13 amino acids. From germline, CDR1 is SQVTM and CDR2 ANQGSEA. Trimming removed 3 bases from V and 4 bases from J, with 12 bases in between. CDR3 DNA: TGCAGCGTTGAGCCCGACGACGGCTATGGCTACACCTTC. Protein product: CSVEPDDGYGYTF.

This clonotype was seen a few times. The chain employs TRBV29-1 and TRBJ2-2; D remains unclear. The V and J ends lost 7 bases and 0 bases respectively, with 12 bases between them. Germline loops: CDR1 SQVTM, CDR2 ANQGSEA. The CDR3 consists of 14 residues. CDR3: CSARAAANTGELFF. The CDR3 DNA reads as TGCAGCGCCCGGGCGGCTGCGAACACCGGGGAGCTGTTTTTT.